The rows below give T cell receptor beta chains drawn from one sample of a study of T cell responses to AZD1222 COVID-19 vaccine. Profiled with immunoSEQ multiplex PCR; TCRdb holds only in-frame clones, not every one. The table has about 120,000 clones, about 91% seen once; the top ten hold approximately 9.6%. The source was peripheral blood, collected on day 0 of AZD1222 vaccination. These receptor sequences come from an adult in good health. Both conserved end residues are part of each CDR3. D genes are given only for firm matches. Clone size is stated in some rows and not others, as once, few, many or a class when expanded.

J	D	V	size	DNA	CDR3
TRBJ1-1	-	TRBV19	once	TGTGCCACCTCGACCCTGATGAACACTGAAGCTTTCTTT	CATSTLMNTEAFF
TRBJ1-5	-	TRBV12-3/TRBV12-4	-	TGTGCCAGCAGTTCACTCAGGGTACCCCAGCATTTT	CASSSLRVPQHF
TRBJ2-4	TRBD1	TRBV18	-	TGTGCCAGCTCACCCCTCGGGACAGCTAATTTTGCAGCCAAAAACATTCAGTACTTC	CASSPLGTANFAAKNIQYF
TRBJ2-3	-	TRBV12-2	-	TGTGCAAGTCGCTTAAGGATAGGGACTACGTTCGCAGATACGCAGTATTTT	CASRLRIGTTFADTQYF
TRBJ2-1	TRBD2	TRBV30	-	TGTGCCTGGAGTGGACTAGCCAATGAGCAGTTCTTC	CAWSGLANEQFF
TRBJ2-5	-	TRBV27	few	TGTGCCAGCAGCCCCAGGGTTAGGGAGACCCAGTACTTC	CASSPRVRETQYF
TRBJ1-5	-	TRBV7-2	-	TGTGCCAGCAGCTTAGCATTAAATAGCAATCAGCCCCAGCATTTT	CASSLALNSNQPQHF
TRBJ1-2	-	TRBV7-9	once	TGTGCCAGCAGCTTAGGGGCGAACCTTAACTATGGCTACACCTTC	CASSLGANLNYGYTF
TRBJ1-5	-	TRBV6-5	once	TGTGCCAGCAGACGCCTCACGGGGAATCAGCCCCAGCATTTT	CASRRLTGNQPQHF
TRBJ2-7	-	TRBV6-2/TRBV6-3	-	TGTGCCAGCAGTTCCCCAAGGGTGATTGGTTTTTACGAGCAGTACTTC	CASSSPRVIGFYEQYF
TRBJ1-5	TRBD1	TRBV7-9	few	TGTGCCAGCAGCTTGTGGACAGGGTCCAATCAGCCCCAGCATTTT	CASSLWTGSNQPQHF
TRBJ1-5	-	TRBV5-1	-	TGCGCCAGCAGCTTGGGGGGGGCTTCGAATCAGCCCCAGCATTTT	CASSLGGASNQPQHF
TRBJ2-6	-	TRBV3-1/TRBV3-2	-	TGTGCCAGCAGCCCTTCGGGGTCGTTCCACTCTGGGGCCAACGTCCTGACTTTC	CASSPSGSFHSGANVLTF
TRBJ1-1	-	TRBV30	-	TGTGCCTGGAGACAACAGCCGAACACTGAAGCTTTCTTT	CAWRQQPNTEAFF
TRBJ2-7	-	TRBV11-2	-	TGTGCCAGCAGGGCCTCCGGGACAACCTACGAGCAGTACTTC	CASRASGTTYEQYF
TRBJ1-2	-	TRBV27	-	TGTGCCAGCAGTCCGACATCAGGGTGGTATGGCTACACCTTC	CASSPTSGWYGYTF
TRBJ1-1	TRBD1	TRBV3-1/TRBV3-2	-	TGTGCCACGCGTCCGGGACAGCTAAACACTGAAGCTTTCTTT	CATRPGQLNTEAFF
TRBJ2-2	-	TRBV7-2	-	TGTGCCAGCAGCTTAGCGCGGAATACCGGGGAGCTGTTTTTT	CASSLARNTGELFF
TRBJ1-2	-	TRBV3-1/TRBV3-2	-	TGTGCCAGCAGCCATGGCGGGATCTCCTATGGCTACACCTTC	CASSHGGISYGYTF
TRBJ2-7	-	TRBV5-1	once	TGCGCCAGCGGTCAGAACAGCTACGAGCAGTACTTC	CASGQNSYEQYF
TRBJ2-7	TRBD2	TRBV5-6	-	TGTGCCAGCAGCTTGGGCGGGGGGAGCGACTACGAGCAGTACTTC	CASSLGGGSDYEQYF
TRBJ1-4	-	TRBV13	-	TGTGCCAGCAGCTTAGGTTCCGCAACTAATGAAAAACTGTTTTTT	CASSLGSATNEKLFF
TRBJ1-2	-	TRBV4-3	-	TGCGCCAGCAGCCAAGGGCGGGAGGGGCCCGTCTATGGCTACACCTTC	CASSQGREGPVYGYTF
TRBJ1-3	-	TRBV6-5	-	TGTGCCAGCAGCACTTTGGGGTCAGGTGGAAACACCATATATTTT	CASSTLGSGGNTIYF
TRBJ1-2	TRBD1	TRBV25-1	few	TGTGCCAGCACAGAGGACAGGGCCTATGGCTACACCTTC	CASTEDRAYGYTF
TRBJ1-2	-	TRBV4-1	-	TGCGCCAGCAGCCAAGAGTTGAGAGAGAACTATGGCTACACCTTC	CASSQELRENYGYTF
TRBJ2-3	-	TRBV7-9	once	TGTGCCAGCGGCGTTCTGTCGGTGGATACGCAGTATTTT	CASGVLSVDTQYF
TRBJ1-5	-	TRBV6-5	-	TGTGCCAGCAGTTACCGGGGGGTGAATCAGCCCCAGCATTTT	CASSYRGVNQPQHF
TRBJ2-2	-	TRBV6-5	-	TGTGCCAGCAGTTGGGGCGGGAAGACCGGGGAGCTGTTTTTT	CASSWGGKTGELFF
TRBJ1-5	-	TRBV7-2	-	TGTGCCAGCAGCTTAGTGGGGGGGGCGGGCAATCAGCCCCAGCATTTT	CASSLVGGAGNQPQHF
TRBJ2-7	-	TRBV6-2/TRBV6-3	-	TGTGCCAGCAGTTACAGACCTGACTACGAGCAGTACTTC	CASSYRPDYEQYF
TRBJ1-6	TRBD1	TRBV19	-	TGTGCCAGTAGGGCGACAGGGACTAATTCACCCCTCCACTTT	CASRATGTNSPLHF
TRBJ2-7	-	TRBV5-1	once	TGCGCCAGCAGCTTCCGGCAGCTCTCCTACGAGCAGTACTTC	CASSFRQLSYEQYF
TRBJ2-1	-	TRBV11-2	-	TGTGCCAGCAGCTTCAGGGCCTACAATGAGCAGTTCTTC	CASSFRAYNEQFF
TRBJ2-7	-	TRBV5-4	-	TGTGCCAGCAGCTTGGCGGGTGGTGGGCCCTACGAGCAGTACTTC	CASSLAGGGPYEQYF